This T cell receptor (beta chain) is from a study of blood T cell repertoires in COVID-19. Germline V gene data show CDR1 as SGDLS and CDR2 as YYNGEE. CDR3 length equals 16 residues. V lost 4 bases and J lost 0, with 14 bases in between. Clones were sequenced by immunoSEQ multiplex PCR, and TCRdb holds only the in-frame ones, with some missing. The table shows some 150,000 clones, with about 86% occurring only once. The TCR sequence derives from a woman aged 45-65 years in a cohort exposed to, infected with or recovered from COVID-19 (not recorded which). This chain uses TRBV9 with TRBJ1-3; D uncertain. Material for sequencing was PBMCs or T cells enriched from blood (not recorded which). The CDR3: CASSLGRGLSGNTIYF. The CDR3 DNA sequence: TGTGCCAGCAGCCTCGGGAGAGGACTCTCTGGAAACACCATATATTTT. Full variable domain (remainder filled in from reference TRBV9 and TRBJ1-3): DSGVTQTPKHLITATGQRVTLRCSPRSGDLSVYWYQQSLDQGLQFLIQYYNGEERAKGNILERFSAQQFPDLHSELNLSSLELGDSALYFCASSLGRGLSGNTIYFGEGSWLTVV.